A single sample gave rise to the 21 T cell receptor beta chains below, sequenced in a study of blood T cell repertoires in COVID-19. The assay was immunoSEQ multiplex PCR, and TCRdb's table has in-frame clones only and misses some. This table holds almost 45,000 clones, roughly 68% found once. Material for sequencing was peripheral blood. These receptor sequences come from a man older than 75 with acute or convalescent COVID-19.

The chain is built from TRBV5-5 and TRBJ2-1; no reliable D call. The CDR3 has 15 amino acids. Germline V gene lookup returns CDR1 SGHKS and CDR2 YYEKEE (reference sequence). Trimming took 4 bases from V and 3 from J, leaving 14 bases between them. The CDR3 DNA is TGTGCCAGCAGCCCGCAGAAGACAAACTACAATGAGCAGTTCTTC. It encodes CASSPQKTNYNEQFF.

The J gene is TRBJ1-2, the V gene TRBV29-1; TRBD1 is a possible D gene (6 bases). V was pared by 7 bases and J by 3 bases, with 12 bases between. CDR1 and CDR2 from the germline V gene are SQVTM and ANQGSEA. CDR3 length: 12 residues. The CDR3 bases are TGCAGCGGACAGGTCGGGGACTATGGCTACACCTTC. The encoded protein is CSGQVGDYGYTF.

This clone was seen only a few times. The CDR3 nucleotides read TGTGCCAGCAGTTTCCGAGGGGGAGAGCAGTACTTC. Its protein is CASSFRGGEQYF. The rearrangement uses TRBV12-3 or TRBV12-4 and TRBJ2-4; TRBD1 is a possible D gene (6 bases). Deletions cut 3 bases from V and 13 bases from J, with 13 bases between. The CDR3 runs to 12 residues.

The chain is built from TRBV7-2 and TRBJ1-2, with TRBD1 matching 10 bases. CDR1 and CDR2 from the germline V gene are SGHTA and FQGNSA. V dropped 5 bases and J dropped 8; count of bases not matched to a gene: 8. The CDR3 extends over 14 amino acids. The CDR3 DNA follows: TGTGCCAGCAGCACTCGACAGGGGGCGATAGGCTACACCTTC. Translation: CASSTRQGAIGYTF.

J is TRBJ2-3 and V is TRBV2, with TRBD2 matching 8 bases. Germline CDR1 reads SNHLY; CDR2 reads FYNNEI. The CDR3 covers 15 residues. The V and J ends lost 6 bases and 1 base, in that order; junction bases with no gene match: 6. The CDR3 spells CASRRSGSGTDTQYF. In nucleotides, the CDR3 is TGTGCCAGCAGGAGGAGCGGGAGTGGCACAGATACGCAGTATTTT. The full variable domain, its missing parts supplied by reference TRBV2 and TRBJ2-3, is EPEVTQTPSHQVTQMGQEVILRCVPISNHLYFYWYRQILGQKVEFLVSFYNNEISEKSEIFDDQFSVERPDGSNFTLKIRSTKLEDSAMYFCASRRSGSGTDTQYFGPGTRLTVL.

The V call is TRBV19, the J call TRBJ2-2, with 7 bases matching TRBD2. The CDR3 loop spans 14 amino acids. J gave up 4 bases and V 6 bases, and 5 bases lay outside the gene matches. CDR1 is LNHDA and CDR2 is SQIVND in the germline V gene (reference sequence). CDR3 in DNA: TGTGCCAGTAGAACTAGCGTCGGCACCGGGGAGCTGTTTTTT. Its translation is CASRTSVGTGELFF.

This clone has a handful of counts. The rearrangement uses TRBV7-9 and TRBJ1-2; 7 bases fit TRBD1. The V gene's germline CDR1 is SEHNR and CDR2 FQNEAQ (reference sequence). Unmatched junction bases numbered 5, after V lost 5 bases and J lost 2 bases. CDR3 length equals 14 residues. This chain's CDR3 is CASSPGTANYGYTF. The DNA for the CDR3 is TGTGCCAGCAGCCCCGGGACAGCGAACTATGGCTACACCTTC. Combining the CDR3 with reference TRBV7-9 and TRBJ1-2 gives the whole variable domain DTGVSQNPRHKITKRGQNVTFRCDPISEHNRLYWYRQTLGQGPEFLTYFQNEAQLEKSRLLSDRFSAERPKGSFSTLEIQRTEQGDSAMYLCASSPGTANYGYTFGSGTRLTVV.

The gene calls are TRBV4-1 and TRBJ2-4; 9 bases match TRBD2. Per germline, CDR1 MGHRA and CDR2 YSYEKL. The ends lost 0 bases at V and 8 bases at J; junction bases unmatched: 5. The CDR3 is made up of 15 amino acids. The CDR3 reads CASSQDPSGIYIQYF. CDR3 sequence (DNA): TGCGCCAGCAGCCAAGATCCTAGCGGGATTTACATTCAGTACTTC.

The rearrangement joins TRBV27 to TRBJ2-1; the match to TRBD2 covers 9 bases. CDR3 length: 11 amino acids. Germline V gene sequence: CDR1 MNHEY, CDR2 SMNVEV (reference sequence). J gave up 15 bases and V 5 bases, and 5 bases lay outside the gene matches. The CDR3 here is CASSRGRAAFF. The CDR3 nucleotides are TGTGCCAGCAGTCGCGGGAGGGCGGCGTTCTTC.

This rearrangement joins TRBV7-8 to TRBJ2-1; 10 bases map to TRBD2. The germline V gene encodes CDR1 SGHVS and CDR2 FQNEAQ. The length of the CDR3 is 16 residues. With V trimmed by 0 bases and J by 7 bases, 6 bases remained unmatched. CDR3 DNA sequence: TGTGCCAGCAGCTTAGCGATCACTAGCGGGAAAAATGAGCAGTTCTTC. As protein: CASSLAITSGKNEQFF.

The chain uses TRBV18 and TRBJ2-5; 9 nucleotides line up with TRBD2. The CDR3 runs 15 residues. Germline V gives CDR1 KGHSH, CDR2 LQKENI. The V and J ends lost 3 bases and 5 bases, in that order; junction bases with no gene match: 7. CDR3 DNA sequence: TGTGCCAGCTCACCCATAGCGGGAGTAAGGGAGACCCAGTACTTC. This codes for CASSPIAGVRETQYF. Full variable domain (remainder filled in from reference TRBV18 and TRBJ2-5): NAGVMQNPRHLVRRRGQEARLRCSPMKGHSHVYWYRQLPEEGLKFMVYLQKENIIDESGMPKERFSAEFPKEGPSILRIQQVVRGDSAAYFCASSPIAGVRETQYFGPGTRLLVL.

The chain has TRBV4-3 and TRBJ2-3, with 7 bases that match TRBD2. V gave up 4 bases and J gave up 3 bases; unmatched junction bases: 13. This CDR3 contains 17 residues. Germline CDR1 LGHNA, CDR2 YSLEER. DNA of the CDR3: TGCGCCAGCAGCCTTCAAGCCTGGGCAGCGGGGACAGATACGCAGTATTTT. This encodes CASSLQAWAAGTDTQYF.

The J gene is TRBJ1-5, the V gene TRBV5-7, with TRBD1 matching 7 bases. TRBV5-7 is noted as an ORF with a role that remains uncertain. V shed 3 bases, J shed 1 base, and the junction held 7 bases outside the gene matches. This CDR3 is 16 amino acids long. In DNA, the CDR3 is TGTGCCAGCAGCTCTGCCGACAGGGCCAGCAATCAGCCCCAGCATTTT. Residues: CASSSADRASNQPQHF.

The chain carries TRBV7-9 and TRBJ1-2, with 8 nucleotides matching TRBD1. The CDR3 is made up of 13 amino acids. V lost 4 bases, J lost 5 bases, and 3 bases stayed unmatched. Germline CDR1 is SEHNR and CDR2 is FQNEAQ (reference sequence). CDR3 sequence reads: CASSSTGEYGYTF. In DNA, the CDR3 is TGTGCCAGCAGCTCGACAGGGGAGTATGGCTACACCTTC.

The chain couples TRBV28 to TRBJ2-2; 10 bases are shared with TRBD2. Germline values: CDR1 MDHEN, CDR2 SYDVKM. V dropped 5 bases and J dropped 5; count of bases not matched to a gene: 5. This CDR3 spans 15 amino acids. CDR3 in amino acids: CASSSGRDRTGELFF. The CDR3 nucleotides read TGTGCCAGCAGTAGCGGGAGGGACCGTACCGGGGAGCTGTTTTTT.

The gene calls are TRBV28 and TRBJ1-5; the D gene is possibly TRBD1 (5 bases). The germline V gene encodes CDR1 MDHEN and CDR2 SYDVKM. The V and J ends lost 6 bases and 0 bases respectively, with 12 bases between them. This CDR3 comprises 15 residues. The CDR3 protein is CASSDSFYSNQPQHF. The DNA for the CDR3 is TGTGCCAGCAGCGACAGTTTTTATAGCAATCAGCCCCAGCATTTT.

CDR3 residues: CASSWGATDTQYF. CDR3 DNA: TGTGCCAGCAGCTGGGGCGCCACAGATACGCAGTATTTT. The chain recombines TRBV7-9 with TRBJ2-3, with D maybe TRBD1 (5 bases). The V and J ends lost 4 bases and 2 bases respectively, with 7 bases between them. Germline lookup yields CDR1 SEHNR and CDR2 FQNEAQ (reference sequence). The CDR3 sequence is 13 residues long.

The chain employs TRBV28 and TRBJ1-3; TRBD1 aligns across 7 bases. After removal of 6 bases from V and 2 bases from J, the junction contained 4 bases not matched to a gene. CDR1 and CDR2 from the germline V gene are MDHEN and SYDVKM. CDR3 length equals 14 residues. CDR3: CASRGTGAGNTIYF. In DNA form, the CDR3 reads TGTGCCAGCAGGGGAACAGGGGCTGGAAACACCATATATTTT.

The CDR3 is CASSQGQGGTGELFF. The CDR3 coding sequence is TGCGCCAGCAGCCAGGGACAGGGGGGCACCGGGGAGCTGTTTTTT. The chain employs TRBV4-3 and TRBJ2-2; 11 bases are a match to TRBD1. CDR1 and CDR2 from the germline V gene are LGHNA and YSLEER. The length of the CDR3 is 15 residues. After removal of 3 bases from V and 4 bases from J, the junction contained 1 base not matched to a gene.

The V call is TRBV2, the J call TRBJ2-7, with 12 bases fitting TRBD1. The trim removed 1 base at V and 6 bases at J, leaving 4 bases unmatched. Germline V gene data show CDR1 as SNHLY and CDR2 as FYNNEI. CDR3 length: 15 amino acids. The CDR3 is CASSEGGTGGSEQYF. The CDR3 DNA sequence: TGTGCCAGCAGTGAAGGGGGGACAGGGGGCTCCGAGCAGTACTTC.

The chain employs TRBV21-1 and TRBJ2-2; the table's D call TRBD2 went unverified against the DNA. TRBV21-1 is a pseudogene locus. The CDR3 contains 15 residues. The DNA of the CDR3 is TGTGCCAGCAATCAAACGGGCAGGACTACCGGGGAGCTGTTTTTT. Amino acid sequence: CASNQTGRTTGELFF.